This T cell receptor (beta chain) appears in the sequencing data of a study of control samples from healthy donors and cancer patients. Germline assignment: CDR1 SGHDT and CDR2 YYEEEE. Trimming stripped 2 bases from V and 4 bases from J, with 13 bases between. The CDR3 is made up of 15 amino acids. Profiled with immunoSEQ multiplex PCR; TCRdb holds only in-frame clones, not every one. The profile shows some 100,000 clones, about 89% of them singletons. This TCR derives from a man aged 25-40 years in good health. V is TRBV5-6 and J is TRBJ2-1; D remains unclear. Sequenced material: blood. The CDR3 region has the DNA TGTGCCAGCAGCTTCGGTGGTCTGTCATACAATGAGCAGTTCTTC. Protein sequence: CASSFGGLSYNEQFF.